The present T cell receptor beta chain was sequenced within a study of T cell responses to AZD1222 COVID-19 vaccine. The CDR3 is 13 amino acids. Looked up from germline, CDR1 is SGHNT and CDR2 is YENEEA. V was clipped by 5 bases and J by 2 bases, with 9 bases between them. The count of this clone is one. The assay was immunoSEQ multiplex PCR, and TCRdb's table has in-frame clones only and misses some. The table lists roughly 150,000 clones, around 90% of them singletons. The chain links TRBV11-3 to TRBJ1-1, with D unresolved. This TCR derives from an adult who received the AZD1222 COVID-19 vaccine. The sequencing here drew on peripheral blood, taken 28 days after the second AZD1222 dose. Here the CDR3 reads CASSQKENTEAFF. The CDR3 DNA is TGTGCCAGCAGCCAAAAAGAAAACACTGAAGCTTTCTTT.